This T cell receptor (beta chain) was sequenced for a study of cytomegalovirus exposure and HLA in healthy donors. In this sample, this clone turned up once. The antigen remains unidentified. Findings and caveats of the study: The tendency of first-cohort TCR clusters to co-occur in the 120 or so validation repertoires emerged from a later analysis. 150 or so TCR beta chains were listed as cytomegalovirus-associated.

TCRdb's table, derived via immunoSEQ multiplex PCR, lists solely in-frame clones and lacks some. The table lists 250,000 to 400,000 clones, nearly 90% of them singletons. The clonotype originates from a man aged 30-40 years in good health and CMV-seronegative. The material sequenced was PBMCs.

The CDR3 loop is CASSLHVSADTQYF. The CDR3 bases are TGTGCCAGCAGCTTACACGTAAGCGCAGATACGCAGTATTTT. V usage is TRBV13 and J usage is TRBJ2-3; the D is unclear. This CDR3 has 14 residues. Germline V CDR1 and CDR2: PRHDT, FYEKMQ (reference sequence). V lost 2 bases and J lost 4, with 10 bases in between.